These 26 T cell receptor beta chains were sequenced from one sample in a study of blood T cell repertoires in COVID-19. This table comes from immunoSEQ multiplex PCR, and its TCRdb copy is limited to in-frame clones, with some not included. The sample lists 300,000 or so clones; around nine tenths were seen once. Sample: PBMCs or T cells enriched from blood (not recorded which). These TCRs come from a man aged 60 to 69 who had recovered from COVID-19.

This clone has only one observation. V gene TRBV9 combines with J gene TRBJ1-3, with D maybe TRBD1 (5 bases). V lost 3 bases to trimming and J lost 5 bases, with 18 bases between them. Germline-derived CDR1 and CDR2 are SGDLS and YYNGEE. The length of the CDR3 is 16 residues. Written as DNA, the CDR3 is TGTGCCAGCAGCGACCGGTTGACAGATGCTAGAAACACCATATATTTT. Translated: CASSDRLTDARNTIYF. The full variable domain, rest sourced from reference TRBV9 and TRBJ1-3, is DSGVTQTPKHLITATGQRVTLRCSPRSGDLSVYWYQQSLDQGLQFLIQYYNGEERAKGNILERFSAQQFPDLHSELNLSSLELGDSALYFCASSDRLTDARNTIYFGEGSWLTVV.

CDR3: CASSALASNTGELFF. CDR3 sequence (DNA): TGTGCCAGCTCGGCACTAGCGTCGAACACCGGGGAGCTGTTTTTT. The chain combines TRBV18 with TRBJ2-2; 7 nucleotides agree with TRBD2. V shed 6 bases and J 0 bases; nucleotides not matched to a gene: 4. The CDR3 extends over 15 amino acids. The V gene's germline CDR1 is KGHSH and CDR2 LQKENI.

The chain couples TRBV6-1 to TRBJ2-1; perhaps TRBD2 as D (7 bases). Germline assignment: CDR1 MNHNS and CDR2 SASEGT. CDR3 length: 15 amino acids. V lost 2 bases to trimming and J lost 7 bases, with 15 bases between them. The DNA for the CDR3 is TGTGCCAGCAGTGAAAGGTCGGGGGGCCTTAATGAGCAGTTCTTC. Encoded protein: CASSERSGGLNEQFF.

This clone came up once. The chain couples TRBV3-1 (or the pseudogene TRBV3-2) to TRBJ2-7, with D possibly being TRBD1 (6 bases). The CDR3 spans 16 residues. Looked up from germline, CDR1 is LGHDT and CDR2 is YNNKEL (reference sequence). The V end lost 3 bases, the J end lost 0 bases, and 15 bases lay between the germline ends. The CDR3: CASSQTGPGGSYEQYF. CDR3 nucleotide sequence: TGTGCCAGCAGCCAGACAGGTCCCGGAGGCTCCTACGAGCAGTACTTC.

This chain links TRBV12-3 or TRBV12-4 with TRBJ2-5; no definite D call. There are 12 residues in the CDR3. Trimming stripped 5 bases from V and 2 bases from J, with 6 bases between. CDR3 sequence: CASSTLQETQYF. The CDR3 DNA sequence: TGTGCCAGCAGTACTTTACAAGAGACCCAGTACTTC.

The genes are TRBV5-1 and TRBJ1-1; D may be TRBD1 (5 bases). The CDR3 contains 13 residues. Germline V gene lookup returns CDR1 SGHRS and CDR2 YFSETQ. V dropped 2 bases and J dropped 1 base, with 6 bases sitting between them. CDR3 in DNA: TGCGCCAGCAGCTTTGACAGGAACACTGAAGCTTTCTTT. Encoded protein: CASSFDRNTEAFF.

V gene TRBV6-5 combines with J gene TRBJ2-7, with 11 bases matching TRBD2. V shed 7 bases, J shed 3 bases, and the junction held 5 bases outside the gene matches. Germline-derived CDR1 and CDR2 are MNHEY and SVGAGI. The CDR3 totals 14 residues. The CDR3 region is CASKETSGSYEQYF. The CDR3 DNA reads TGTGCCAGCAAGGAAACTAGCGGGAGCTACGAGCAGTACTTC.

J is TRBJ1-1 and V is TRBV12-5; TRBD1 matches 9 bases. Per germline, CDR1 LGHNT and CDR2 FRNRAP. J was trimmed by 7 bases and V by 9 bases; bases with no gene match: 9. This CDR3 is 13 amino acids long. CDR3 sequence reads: CASKLQGAGEAFF. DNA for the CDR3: TGTGCTAGCAAACTACAGGGGGCCGGTGAAGCTTTCTTT.

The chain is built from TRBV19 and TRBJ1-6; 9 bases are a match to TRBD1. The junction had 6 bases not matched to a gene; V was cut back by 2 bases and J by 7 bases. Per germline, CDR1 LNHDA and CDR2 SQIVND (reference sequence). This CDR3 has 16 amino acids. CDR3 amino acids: CASSIRTGTGNSPLHF. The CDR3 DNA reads TGTGCCAGTAGTATAAGGACCGGGACAGGGAATTCACCCCTCCACTTT.

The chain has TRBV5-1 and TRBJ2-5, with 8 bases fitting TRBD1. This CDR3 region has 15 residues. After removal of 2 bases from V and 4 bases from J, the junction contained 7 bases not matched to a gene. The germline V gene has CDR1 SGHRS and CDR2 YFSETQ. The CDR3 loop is CASSLRTGFGETQYF. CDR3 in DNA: TGCGCCAGCAGCTTACGGACAGGGTTTGGAGAGACCCAGTACTTC.

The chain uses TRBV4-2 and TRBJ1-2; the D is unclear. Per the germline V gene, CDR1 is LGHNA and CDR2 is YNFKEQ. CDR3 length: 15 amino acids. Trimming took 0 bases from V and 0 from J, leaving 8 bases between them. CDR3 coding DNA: TGTGCCAGCAGCCAAGATTCCGGGGCTAACTATGGCTACACCTTC. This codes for CASSQDSGANYGYTF.

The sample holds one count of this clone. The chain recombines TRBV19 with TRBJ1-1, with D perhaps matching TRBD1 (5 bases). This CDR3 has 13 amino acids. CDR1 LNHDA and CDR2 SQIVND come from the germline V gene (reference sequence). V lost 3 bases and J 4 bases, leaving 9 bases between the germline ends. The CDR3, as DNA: TGTGCCAGTAGTATCAGGGTGCGCACTGAAGCTTTCTTT. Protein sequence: CASSIRVRTEAFF.

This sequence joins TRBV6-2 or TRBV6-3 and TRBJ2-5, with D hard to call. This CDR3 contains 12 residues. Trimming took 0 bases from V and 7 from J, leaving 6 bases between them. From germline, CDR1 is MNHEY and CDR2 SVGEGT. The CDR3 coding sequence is TGTGCCAGCAGTTACTCGTCTCGGACCCAGTACTTC. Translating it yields CASSYSSRTQYF.

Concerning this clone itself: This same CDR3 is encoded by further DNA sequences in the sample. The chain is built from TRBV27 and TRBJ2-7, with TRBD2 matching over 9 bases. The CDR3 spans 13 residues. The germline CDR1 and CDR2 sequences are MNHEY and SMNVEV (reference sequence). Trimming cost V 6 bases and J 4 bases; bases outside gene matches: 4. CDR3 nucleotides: TGTGCCAGCAGGGGACTAGCAGCGTACGAGCAGTACTTC. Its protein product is CASRGLAAYEQYF.

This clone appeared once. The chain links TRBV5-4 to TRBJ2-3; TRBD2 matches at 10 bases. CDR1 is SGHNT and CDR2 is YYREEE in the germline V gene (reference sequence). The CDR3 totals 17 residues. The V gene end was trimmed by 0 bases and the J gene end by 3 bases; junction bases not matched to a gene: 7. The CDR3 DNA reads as TGTGCCAGCAGCTTGGGGGGTTCTAGCGGGAGTACAGATACGCAGTATTTT. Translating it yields CASSLGGSSGSTDTQYF.

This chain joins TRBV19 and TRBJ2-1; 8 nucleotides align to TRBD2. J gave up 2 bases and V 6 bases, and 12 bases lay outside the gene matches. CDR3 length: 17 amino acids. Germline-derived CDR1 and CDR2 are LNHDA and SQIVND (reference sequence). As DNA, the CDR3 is TGTGCCAGTAGCAACAACGGGAGGGGGACCACCTACAATGAGCAGTTCTTC. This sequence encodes CASSNNGRGTTYNEQFF.

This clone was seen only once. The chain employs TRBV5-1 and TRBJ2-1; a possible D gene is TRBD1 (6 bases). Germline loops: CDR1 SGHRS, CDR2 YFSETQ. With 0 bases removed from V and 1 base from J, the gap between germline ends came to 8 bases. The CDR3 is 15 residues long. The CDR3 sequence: CASSLAGTSYNEQFF. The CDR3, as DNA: TGCGCCAGCAGCTTGGCCGGGACATCCTACAATGAGCAGTTCTTC.

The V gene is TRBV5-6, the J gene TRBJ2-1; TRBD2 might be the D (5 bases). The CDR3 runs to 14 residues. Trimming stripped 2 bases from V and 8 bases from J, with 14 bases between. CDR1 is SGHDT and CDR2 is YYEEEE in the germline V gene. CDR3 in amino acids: CASSFGRGGDEQFF. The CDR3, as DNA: TGTGCCAGCAGCTTTGGACGGGGTGGCGATGAGCAGTTCTTC.

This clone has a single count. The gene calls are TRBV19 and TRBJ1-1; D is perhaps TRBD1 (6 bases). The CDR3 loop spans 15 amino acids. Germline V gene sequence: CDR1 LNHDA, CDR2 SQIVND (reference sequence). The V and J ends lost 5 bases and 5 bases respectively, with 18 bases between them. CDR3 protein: CASSGGQLEWTEAFF. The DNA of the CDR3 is TGTGCCAGTAGTGGAGGACAGTTGGAGTGGACTGAAGCTTTCTTT.

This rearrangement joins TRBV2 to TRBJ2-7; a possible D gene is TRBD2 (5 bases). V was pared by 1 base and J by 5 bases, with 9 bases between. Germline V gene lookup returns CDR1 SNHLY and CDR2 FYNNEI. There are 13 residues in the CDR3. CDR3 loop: CASSEGRQDEQYF. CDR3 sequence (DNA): TGTGCCAGCAGTGAAGGGAGGCAGGACGAGCAGTACTTC.

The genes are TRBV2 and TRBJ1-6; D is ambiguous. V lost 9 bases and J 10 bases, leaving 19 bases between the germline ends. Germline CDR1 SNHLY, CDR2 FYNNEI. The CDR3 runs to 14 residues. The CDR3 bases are TGTGCCAGAGGACTCAGTGGGTCTCGCTCACCCCTCCACTTT. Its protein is CARGLSGSRSPLHF.

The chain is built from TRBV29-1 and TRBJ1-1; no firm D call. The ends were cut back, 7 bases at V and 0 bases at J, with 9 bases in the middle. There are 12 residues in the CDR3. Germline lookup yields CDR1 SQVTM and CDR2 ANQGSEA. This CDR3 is CSARDLNTEAFF. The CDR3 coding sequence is TGCAGCGCGCGGGATTTGAACACTGAAGCTTTCTTT. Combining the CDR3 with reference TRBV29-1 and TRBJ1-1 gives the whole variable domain SAVISQKPSRDICQRGTSLTIQCQVDSQVTMMFWYRQQPGQSLTLIATANQGSEATYESGFVIDKFPISRPNLTFSTLTVSNMSPEDSSIYLCSARDLNTEAFFGQGTRLTVV.

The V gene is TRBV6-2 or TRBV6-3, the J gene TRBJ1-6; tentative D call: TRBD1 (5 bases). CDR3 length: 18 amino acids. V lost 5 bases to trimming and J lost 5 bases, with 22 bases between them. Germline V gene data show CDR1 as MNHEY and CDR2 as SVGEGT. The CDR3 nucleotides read TGTGCCAGCAGTGACGACAGCCGGCTGATACAGAATAATTCACCCCTCCACTTT. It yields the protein CASSDDSRLIQNNSPLHF.

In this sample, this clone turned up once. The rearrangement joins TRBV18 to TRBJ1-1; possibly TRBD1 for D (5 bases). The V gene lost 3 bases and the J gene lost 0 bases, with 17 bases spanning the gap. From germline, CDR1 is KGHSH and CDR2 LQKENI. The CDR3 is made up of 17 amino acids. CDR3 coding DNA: TGTGCCAGCTCACCTCCGGTGCGGGGGATCATGAACACTGAAGCTTTCTTT. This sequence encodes CASSPPVRGIMNTEAFF.

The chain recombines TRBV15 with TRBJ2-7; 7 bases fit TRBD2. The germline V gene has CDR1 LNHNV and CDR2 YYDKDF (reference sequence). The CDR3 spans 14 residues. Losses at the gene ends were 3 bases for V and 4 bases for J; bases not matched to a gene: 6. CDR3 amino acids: CATSRGGDSYEQYF. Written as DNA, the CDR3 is TGTGCCACCAGCAGGGGAGGGGACTCTTACGAGCAGTACTTC.

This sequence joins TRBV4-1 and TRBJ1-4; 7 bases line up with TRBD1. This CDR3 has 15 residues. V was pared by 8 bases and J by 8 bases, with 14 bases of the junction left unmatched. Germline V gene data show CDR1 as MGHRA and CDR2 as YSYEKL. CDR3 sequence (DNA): TGCGCCAGCCACTTCGGTGGGACAGTTGGGGAAAAACTGTTTTTT. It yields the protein CASHFGGTVGEKLFF.